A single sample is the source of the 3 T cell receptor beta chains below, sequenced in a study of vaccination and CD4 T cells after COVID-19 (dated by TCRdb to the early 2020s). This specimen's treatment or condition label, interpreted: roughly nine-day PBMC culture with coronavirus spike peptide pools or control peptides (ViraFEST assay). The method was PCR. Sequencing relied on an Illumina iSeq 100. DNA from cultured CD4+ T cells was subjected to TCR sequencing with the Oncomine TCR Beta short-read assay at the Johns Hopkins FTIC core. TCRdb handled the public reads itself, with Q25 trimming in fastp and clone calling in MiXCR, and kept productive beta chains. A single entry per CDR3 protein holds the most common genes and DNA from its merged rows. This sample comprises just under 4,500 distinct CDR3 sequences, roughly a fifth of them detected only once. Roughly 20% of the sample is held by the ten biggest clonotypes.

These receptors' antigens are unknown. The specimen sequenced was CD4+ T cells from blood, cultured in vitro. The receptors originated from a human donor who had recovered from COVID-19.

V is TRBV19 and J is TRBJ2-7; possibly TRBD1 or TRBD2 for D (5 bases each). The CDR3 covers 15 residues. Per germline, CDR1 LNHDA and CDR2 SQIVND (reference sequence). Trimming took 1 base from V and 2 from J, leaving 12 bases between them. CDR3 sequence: CASSIGGKRTYEQYF. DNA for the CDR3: TGTGCCAGTAGTATAGGGGGGAAGAGAACCTACGAGCAGTACTTC.

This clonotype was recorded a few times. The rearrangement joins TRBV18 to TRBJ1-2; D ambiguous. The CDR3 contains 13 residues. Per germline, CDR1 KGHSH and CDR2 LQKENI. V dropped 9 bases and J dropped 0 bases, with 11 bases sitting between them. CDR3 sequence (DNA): TGTGCCAGTACAGAGCTTTCTAACTATGGCTACACCTTC. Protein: CASTELSNYGYTF.

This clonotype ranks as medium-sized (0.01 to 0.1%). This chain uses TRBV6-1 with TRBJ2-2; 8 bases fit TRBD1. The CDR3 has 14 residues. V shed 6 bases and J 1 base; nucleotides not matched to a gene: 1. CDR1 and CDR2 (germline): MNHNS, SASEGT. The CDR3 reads CASRQGGNTGELFF. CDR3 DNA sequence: TGTGCCAGCAGACAGGGGGGGAACACCGGGGAGCTGTTTTTT.